The 15 T cell receptor beta chains listed next were all sequenced from one sample in a study of beta chain features in type 1 diabetes. All of the isolated RNA was reverse transcribed, so expressed TCRB transcripts were sequenced. Libraries were prepared by immunoSEQ multiplex PCR; TCRdb keeps only in-frame clonotypes and omits some of them. This sample has about 350,000 clones, with 15% to 20% found just once. The sequencing sample was made of naive CD4+ T cells from blood. These receptors originate from a woman between 18 and 29 years old in good health.

This clone has more than one count but fewer than ten. V usage is TRBV10-3 and J usage is TRBJ2-3; D is perhaps TRBD1 (6 bases). V was pared by 3 bases and J by 0 bases, with 7 bases between. The CDR3 contains 14 residues. Germline V lookup: CDR1 ENHRY, CDR2 SYGVKD. Here the CDR3 reads CAISEGQSTDTQYF. In DNA form, the CDR3 reads TGTGCCATCAGTGAAGGACAGAGCACAGATACGCAGTATTTT.

This chain links TRBV5-4 with TRBJ2-1, with a possible D match to TRBD2 (6 bases). There are 13 residues in the CDR3. Trimming cost V 4 bases and J 8 bases, with 13 bases left between them. Germline V CDR1 and CDR2: SGHNT, YYREEE (reference sequence). CDR3 bases: TGTGCCAGCAGCCGACCGGGAGAGGATGAGCAGTTCTTC. This sequence encodes CASSRPGEDEQFF.

The chain links TRBV20-1 to TRBJ1-2; D ambiguous. The CDR3 runs 11 residues. Trimming removed 6 bases at V and 4 bases at J, with 9 bases between. Germline CDR1 reads DFQATT; CDR2 reads SNEGSKA (reference sequence). This CDR3 reads CSANRGYGYTF. CDR3 bases: TGCAGTGCAAATAGAGGCTATGGCTACACCTTC.

This clone was picked up a small number of times. The chain joins TRBV7-9 to TRBJ2-7, with D uncertain. This CDR3 spans 11 amino acids. Per germline, CDR1 SEHNR and CDR2 FQNEAQ (reference sequence). V was trimmed by 1 base and J by 13 bases, leaving 11 bases between them. The chain's CDR3 is CASSLESGLYF. CDR3 nucleotides: TGTGCCAGCAGCTTAGAATCAGGTCTTTACTTC.

The chain combines TRBV11-2 with TRBJ1-1; D ambiguous. The length of the CDR3 is 13 residues. Trimming removed 5 bases from V and 4 bases from J, with 11 bases in between. The V gene's germline CDR1 is SGHAT and CDR2 FQNNGV. Here the CDR3 reads CASSPWRGTEAFF. DNA for the CDR3: TGTGCCAGCAGCCCCTGGCGGGGCACTGAAGCTTTCTTT.

This chain links TRBV11-2 with TRBJ1-2; D uncertain. Germline loops: CDR1 SGHAT, CDR2 FQNNGV. The CDR3 contains 11 residues. V was cut by 7 bases and J by 8 bases, with 11 bases left in between. The CDR3 is CASKRLVGYTF. DNA of the CDR3: TGTGCCAGCAAACGACTCGTAGGCTACACCTTC. The variable domain in full, completed from reference TRBV11-2 and TRBJ1-2, reads EAGVAQSPRYKIIEKRQSVAFWCNPISGHATLYWYQQILGQGPKLLIQFQNNGVVDDSQLPKDRFSAERLKGVDSTLKIQPAKLEDSAVYLCASKRLVGYTFGSGTRLTVV.

The chain combines TRBV5-1 with TRBJ1-4, with 10 positions matching TRBD1. CDR1 and CDR2 (germline): SGHRS, YFSETQ. This CDR3 has 13 amino acids. V trimming: 9 bases; J trimming: 8 bases; junction bases outside the gene matches: 7. The CDR3 nucleotides are TGCGCCACCAGGGACAGGGGAGGGGAAAAACTGTTTTTT. The encoded protein is CATRDRGGEKLFF.

This clone has a handful of counts. The chain employs TRBV12-5 and TRBJ2-5; D remains ambiguous. CDR3 length: 13 amino acids. The V gene's germline CDR1 is LGHNT and CDR2 FRNRAP. Trimming took off 1 base at V and 4 bases at J, with 7 bases between the two ends. The CDR3 DNA follows: TGTGCTAGTGGTTTGGAACTTCGAGAGACCCAGTACTTC. The encoded protein is CASGLELRETQYF.

This rearrangement joins TRBV7-9 to TRBJ2-1; D not resolved. The V gene lost 2 bases and the J gene lost 8 bases, with 13 bases spanning the gap. The CDR3 is 14 residues long. In germline, CDR1 is SEHNR, CDR2 FQNEAQ (reference sequence). The CDR3 loop reads CASSLRPSVYEQFF. DNA for the CDR3: TGTGCCAGCAGCTTAAGGCCTAGTGTTTATGAGCAGTTCTTC. Using reference TRBV7-9 and TRBJ2-1 for the parts outside the CDR3, the full variable domain is DTGVSQNPRHKITKRGQNVTFRCDPISEHNRLYWYRQTLGQGPEFLTYFQNEAQLEKSRLLSDRFSAERPKGSFSTLEIQRTEQGDSAMYLCASSLRPSVYEQFFGPGTRLTVL.

This chain connects TRBV7-9 to TRBJ1-2; perhaps TRBD1 as D (5 bases). V lost 5 bases, J lost 4 bases, and 23 bases lay in between. CDR1 and CDR2 (germline): SEHNR, FQNEAQ (reference sequence). The CDR3 totals 17 residues. The CDR3 bases are TGTGCCAGCAGCGTGGGTTCAGGGCTAAGGATCCGCTATGGCTACACCTTC. Translation: CASSVGSGLRIRYGYTF.

This clone was found a few times. The CDR3 is CASSSPPRLAAYEQYF. The CDR3 DNA reads TGTGCCAGCAGCTCCCCCCCAAGGTTAGCGGCCTACGAGCAGTACTTC. The rearrangement links TRBV7-9 to TRBJ2-7; maybe TRBD2 (6 bases). In germline, CDR1 is SEHNR, CDR2 FQNEAQ (reference sequence). There are 16 residues in the CDR3. Trimming cost V 4 bases and J 2 bases, with 18 bases left between them.

In nucleotides, the CDR3 is TGTGCCAGCGGGAGGAGCAATCAGCCCCAGCATTTT. Its translation is CASGRSNQPQHF. The V call is TRBV6-5, the J call TRBJ1-5; D unclear. Trimming pared 8 bases from V and 1 base from J, leaving 6 bases between. This CDR3 region has 12 residues. The V gene's germline CDR1 is MNHEY and CDR2 SVGAGI.

This clone has just a few counts. This rearrangement joins TRBV7-3 to TRBJ1-6; D gene uncertain. This CDR3 spans 15 amino acids. Per germline, CDR1 SGHTA and CDR2 FQGTGA. The V end lost 5 bases, the J end lost 7 bases, and 15 bases lay between the germline ends. The CDR3 DNA reads TGTGCCAGCAGCCGGAACGGGTTAGACAATTCACCCCTCCACTTT. Protein sequence: CASSRNGLDNSPLHF. The full variable domain, with the rest looked up from reference TRBV7-3 and TRBJ1-6, is GAGVSQTPSNKVTEKGKYVELRCDPISGHTALYWYRQSLGQGPEFLIYFQGTGAADDSGLPNDRFFAVRPEGSVSTLKIQRTERGDSAVYLCASSRNGLDNSPLHFGNGTRLTVT.

This clone was seen a handful of times. J is TRBJ2-7 and V is TRBV30; TRBD1 might be the D (6 bases). Germline assignment: CDR1 GTSNPN and CDR2 SVGIG (reference sequence). The CDR3 consists of 11 residues. V dropped 7 bases and J dropped 3 bases, with 10 bases sitting between them. The DNA for the CDR3 is TGTGCCTTGGGGGCTAGCTACGAGCAGTACTTC. This sequence encodes CALGASYEQYF. Full variable domain (rest looked up from reference TRBV30 and TRBJ2-7): SQTIHQWPATLVQPVGSPLSLECTVEGTSNPNLYWYRQAAGRGLQLLFYSVGIGQISSEVPQNLSASRPQDRQFILSSKKLLLSDSGFYLCALGASYEQYFGPGTRLTVT.

The chain recombines TRBV9 with TRBJ1-2, with D possibly being TRBD1 (6 bases). Trimming removed 1 base from V and 7 bases from J, with 23 bases in between. Per the germline V gene, CDR1 is SGDLS and CDR2 is YYNGEE. The CDR3 has 17 amino acids. CDR3 sequence (DNA): TGTGCCAGCAGCGTACTGGACAGCCCCGTGTCCGAGTCTGGCTACACCTTC. Amino acid sequence: CASSVLDSPVSESGYTF.